These 27 T cell receptor beta chains originate from one sample sequenced in a study of blood T cell repertoires in COVID-19. TCRdb's copy holds only in-frame clones and misses some; the assay was immunoSEQ multiplex PCR. The sample contains roughly 330,000 clones, about 85% of which appear only once. The specimen sequenced was PBMCs or T cells enriched from blood (not recorded which). Receptor source: a woman aged 25 to 39 who had recovered from COVID-19.

The rearrangement links TRBV7-9 to TRBJ2-3; possibly TRBD1 for D (6 bases). Trimming pared 5 bases from V and 4 bases from J, leaving 22 bases between. CDR3 length equals 17 residues. Germline CDR1 reads SEHNR; CDR2 reads FQNEAQ (reference sequence). CDR3 protein: CASSPPFRQVSADTQYF. In nucleotides, the CDR3 is TGTGCCAGCAGCCCACCATTCCGACAGGTCTCGGCAGATACGCAGTATTTT.

The chain carries TRBV7-2 and TRBJ1-2, with unresolved D. The V gene's germline CDR1 is SGHTA and CDR2 FQGNSA. The germline V and J ends were trimmed by 3 bases and 0 bases, with 11 bases remaining between them. The CDR3 is made up of 15 amino acids. DNA for the CDR3: TGTGCCAGCAGCTTTTATGGGAGCGCTAACTATGGCTACACCTTC. It yields the protein CASSFYGSANYGYTF.

This clone was recorded only once. The chain employs TRBV19 and TRBJ1-1; 7 bases fit TRBD1. The CDR3 contains 14 residues. Germline V gives CDR1 LNHDA, CDR2 SQIVND (reference sequence). Trimming at V came to 4 bases and at J to 6 bases, leaving 8 bases not matched to a gene. CDR3 in amino acids: CASSTGGFKAEAFF. In nucleotides, the CDR3 is TGTGCCAGTAGTACAGGGGGATTCAAGGCTGAAGCTTTCTTT.

The chain uses TRBV19 and TRBJ1-1; D is uncertain. The CDR3 consists of 13 residues. Trimming took 9 bases from V and 4 from J, leaving 15 bases between them. Germline lookup yields CDR1 LNHDA and CDR2 SQIVND (reference sequence). The CDR3 sequence: CASLSQIATEAFF. The DNA of the CDR3 is TGTGCCAGCCTCTCCCAGATTGCCACTGAAGCTTTCTTT.

The gene calls are TRBV18 and TRBJ1-6; D is possibly TRBD1 (6 bases). V lost 3 bases and J 5 bases, leaving 11 bases between the germline ends. CDR1 is KGHSH, CDR2 LQKENI, per germline. This CDR3 is built from 15 residues. CDR3 residues: CASSPGAADNSPLHF. The CDR3 coding sequence is TGTGCCAGCTCACCGGGGGCAGCAGATAATTCACCCCTCCACTTT.

The V and J genes are TRBV2 and TRBJ2-5, with D maybe TRBD2 (5 bases). Between the trimmed V and J ends, which lost 2 bases and 5 bases, there was a span of 15 bases. CDR1 is SNHLY and CDR2 is FYNNEI in the germline V gene. This CDR3 comprises 15 residues. DNA of the CDR3: TGTGCCAGCAGTGAAACTAGGAAAAGCTATGAGACCCAGTACTTC. Residues: CASSETRKSYETQYF.

A remark on this clone: This sample also contains other DNA sequences that code for the same CDR3. The chain has TRBV19 and TRBJ1-6, with D perhaps matching TRBD1 (5 bases). The CDR3 contains 14 residues. Trimming stripped 6 bases from V and 7 bases from J, with 13 bases between. The V gene's germline CDR1 is LNHDA and CDR2 SQIVND (reference sequence). The DNA for the CDR3 is TGTGCCAGTAGCCGCCAGGGTGGCAATTCACCCCTCCACTTT. Its protein product is CASSRQGGNSPLHF.

This clone was counted between two and nine times. The genes are TRBV6-5 and TRBJ1-2; D is undetermined. The CDR3 is made up of 15 amino acids. Trimming took 0 bases from V and 0 from J, leaving 8 bases between them. Germline V gene data show CDR1 as MNHEY and CDR2 as SVGAGI. The CDR3: CASSYSGSTNYGYTF. The CDR3 DNA sequence: TGTGCCAGCAGTTACTCGGGCAGCACTAACTATGGCTACACCTTC.

This clone was counted once. The chain is built from TRBV3-1 (or the pseudogene TRBV3-2) and TRBJ1-5; 8 positions match TRBD1. The CDR3 loop spans 14 amino acids. V was clipped by 1 base and J by 7 bases; unmatched bases: 3. Germline loops: CDR1 LGHDT, CDR2 YNNKEL (reference sequence). The CDR3 DNA follows: TGTGCCAGCAGCCAAGGGACAGGGCAGCAGCCCCAGCATTTT. Amino acids: CASSQGTGQQPQHF.

The genes are TRBV5-5 and TRBJ1-1; D is uncertain. Between the trimmed V and J ends, which lost 0 bases and 4 bases, there was a span of 16 bases. CDR1 SGHKS and CDR2 YYEKEE come from the germline V gene (reference sequence). The CDR3 contains 16 residues. The DNA for the CDR3 is TGTGCCAGCAGCTTGGGAGGGAAAATTGGCGGCACTGAAGCTTTCTTT. Protein: CASSLGGKIGGTEAFF.

This rearrangement joins TRBV30 to TRBJ1-6; D unclear. The germline V gene encodes CDR1 GTSNPN and CDR2 SVGIG (reference sequence). The CDR3 length is 15 residues. V dropped 1 base and J dropped 6 bases, with 13 bases sitting between them. The CDR3 DNA is TGTGCCTGGAGTGGGGAGTCTTCAAGTAATTCACCCCTCCACTTT. Protein: CAWSGESSSNSPLHF.

This rearrangement joins TRBV19 to TRBJ2-1; 8 nucleotides match TRBD1. CDR3 length: 16 amino acids. Losses at the gene ends were 3 bases for V and 6 bases for J; bases not matched to a gene: 10. The germline gives CDR1 LNHDA, CDR2 SQIVND (reference sequence). Here the CDR3 reads CASSILTGASTNEQFF. CDR3 in DNA: TGTGCCAGTAGTATCCTGACAGGGGCCTCGACCAATGAGCAGTTCTTC.

This rearrangement joins TRBV2 to TRBJ2-7, with D possibly being TRBD1 (6 bases). The CDR3 covers 13 residues. Per germline, CDR1 SNHLY and CDR2 FYNNEI. Trimming left V 3 bases short and J 3 bases short, with 9 bases between. The CDR3 DNA reads as TGTGCCAGCAGTGAGGTACAGGGCTACGAGCAGTACTTC. It encodes CASSEVQGYEQYF.

The sample holds a few counts of this clone. V and J are TRBV9 and TRBJ2-5; maybe TRBD2 (5 bases). Between the trimmed V and J ends, which lost 4 bases and 5 bases, there was a span of 15 bases. The V gene's germline CDR1 is SGDLS and CDR2 YYNGEE. This CDR3 contains 14 residues. The CDR3: CASSPSLRVETQYF. Written as DNA, the CDR3 is TGTGCCAGCAGCCCGTCGCTGCGGGTCGAGACCCAGTACTTC.

This chain joins TRBV30 and TRBJ2-7; D is unclear. Deletions cut 8 bases from V and 3 bases from J, with 14 bases between. CDR1 is GTSNPN, CDR2 SVGIG, per germline (reference sequence). The CDR3 is 12 amino acids. The CDR3 DNA follows: TGTGCCGCAATAAAGCCCGTCTACGAGCAGTACTTC. Translated: CAAIKPVYEQYF. Drawing the rest from reference TRBV30 and TRBJ2-7, the complete variable domain is SQTIHQWPATLVQPVGSPLSLECTVEGTSNPNLYWYRQAAGRGLQLLFYSVGIGQISSEVPQNLSASRPQDRQFILSSKKLLLSDSGFYLCAAIKPVYEQYFGPGTRLTVT.

V and J are TRBV7-2 and TRBJ1-2, with D maybe TRBD1 (5 bases). V was shortened by 10 bases and J by 4 bases, with 10 bases between the two germline ends. Germline V gives CDR1 SGHTA, CDR2 FQGNSA. The CDR3 is 11 amino acids. The CDR3 loop is CAIGVLYGYTF. CDR3 DNA: TGTGCCATAGGGGTCCTCTATGGCTACACCTTC.

The chain links TRBV4-1 to TRBJ2-7; D possibly corresponds to TRBD1 (7 bases). Trimming took 3 bases from V and 4 from J, leaving 25 bases between them. The CDR3 runs to 18 residues. CDR1 is MGHRA, CDR2 YSYEKL, per germline. In DNA, the CDR3 is TGCGCCAGCAGCCAGACTGGGGCGGGGTTGGGACAGACATACGAGCAGTACTTC. It specifies CASSQTGAGLGQTYEQYF.

This sequence joins TRBV19 and TRBJ2-2; possibly TRBD2 for D (6 bases). The CDR3 contains 15 residues. In germline, CDR1 is LNHDA, CDR2 SQIVND (reference sequence). Trimming pared 6 bases from V and 0 bases from J, leaving 11 bases between. The CDR3 bases are TGTGCCAGTAGAACTGGAGGGGCGAACACCGGGGAGCTGTTTTTT. Its translation: CASRTGGANTGELFF. The whole variable domain, filled in from reference TRBV19 and TRBJ2-2, reads DGGITQSPKYLFRKEGQNVTLSCEQNLNHDAMYWYRQDPGQGLRLIYYSQIVNDFQKGDIAEGYSVSREKKESFPLTVTSAQKNPTAFYLCASRTGGANTGELFFGEGSRLTVL.

This chain connects TRBV19 to TRBJ1-5, with a possible D match to TRBD1 (5 bases). CDR1 LNHDA and CDR2 SQIVND come from the germline V gene (reference sequence). The CDR3 loop spans 15 amino acids. Trimming left V 2 bases short and J 1 base short, with 9 bases between. CDR3 coding DNA: TGTGCCAGTAGTATAACAGGAAAGAGCAATCAGCCCCAGCATTTT. Protein product: CASSITGKSNQPQHF.

The V gene is TRBV7-9, the J gene TRBJ2-3; a weak D match, TRBD1 (7 bases). CDR3 length equals 15 residues. Germline CDR1 SEHNR, CDR2 FQNEAQ (reference sequence). V was trimmed by 3 bases and J by 6 bases, leaving 16 bases between them. The CDR3 here is CASSLGDRDWDTQYF. The CDR3 nucleotides read TGTGCCAGCAGCTTGGGAGACAGGGACTGGGATACGCAGTATTTT. Variable domain in full (rest from reference TRBV7-9 and TRBJ2-3): DTGVSQNPRHKITKRGQNVTFRCDPISEHNRLYWYRQTLGQGPEFLTYFQNEAQLEKSRLLSDRFSAERPKGSFSTLEIQRTEQGDSAMYLCASSLGDRDWDTQYFGPGTRLTVL.

This chain uses TRBV6-5 with TRBJ1-1, with 7 bases aligning to TRBD1. V shed 7 bases and J 5 bases; nucleotides not matched to a gene: 1. The CDR3 totals 11 residues. From germline, CDR1 is MNHEY and CDR2 SVGAGI. The CDR3 sequence: CASTGGTEAFF. CDR3 in DNA: TGTGCCAGCACAGGGGGAACTGAAGCTTTCTTT.

The chain is built from TRBV2 and TRBJ1-2; 7 nucleotides match TRBD1. The length of the CDR3 is 14 residues. CDR1 is SNHLY and CDR2 is FYNNEI in the germline V gene. Trimming cost V 6 bases and J 0 bases; bases outside gene matches: 4. This CDR3 reads CASRGTVTNYGYTF. The CDR3 nucleotides are TGTGCCAGCAGAGGGACAGTTACTAACTATGGCTACACCTTC. Filled out from reference TRBV2 and TRBJ1-2, the complete variable domain reads EPEVTQTPSHQVTQMGQEVILRCVPISNHLYFYWYRQILGQKVEFLVSFYNNEISEKSEIFDDQFSVERPDGSNFTLKIRSTKLEDSAMYFCASRGTVTNYGYTFGSGTRLTVV.

This clone is a singleton in its sample. CDR3 DNA sequence: TGTGCCAGCAGCTTTTGGGGGGGCGATGGCTACACCTTC. Translated, it gives CASSFWGGDGYTF. The J gene is TRBJ1-2, the V gene TRBV11-2, with D maybe TRBD1 (6 bases). V dropped 3 bases and J dropped 6 bases, with 11 bases sitting between them. Germline CDR1 SGHAT, CDR2 FQNNGV. CDR3 size: 13 residues.

J is TRBJ1-2 and V is TRBV5-1, with D possibly TRBD1 on 6 matching bases. The CDR3 runs to 14 residues. V was pared by 0 bases and J by 4 bases, with 10 bases between. Germline V lookup: CDR1 SGHRS, CDR2 YFSETQ. CDR3 nucleotide sequence: TGCGCCAGCAGCTTGGGGGCAGGGGTCTATGGCTACACCTTC. This gives the protein CASSLGAGVYGYTF. The full variable domain, with the rest looked up from reference TRBV5-1 and TRBJ1-2, is KAGVTQTPRYLIKTRGQQVTLSCSPISGHRSVSWYQQTPGQGLQFLFEYFSETQRNKGNFPGRFSGRQFSNSRSEMNVSTLELGDSALYLCASSLGAGVYGYTFGSGTRLTVV.

This chain joins TRBV9 and TRBJ1-4; 8 bases line up with TRBD1. The CDR3 runs to 15 residues. The V and J ends lost 6 bases and 4 bases, in that order; junction bases with no gene match: 8. Per the germline V gene, CDR1 is SGDLS and CDR2 is YYNGEE. CDR3 residues: CASNGGTGGNEKLFF. Here the CDR3 DNA reads TGTGCCAGCAACGGAGGGACAGGCGGTAATGAAAAACTGTTTTTT. The entire variable domain, with the rest obtained from reference TRBV9 and TRBJ1-4, is as follows: DSGVTQTPKHLITATGQRVTLRCSPRSGDLSVYWYQQSLDQGLQFLIQYYNGEERAKGNILERFSAQQFPDLHSELNLSSLELGDSALYFCASNGGTGGNEKLFFGSGTQLSVL.

V and J are TRBV24-1 and TRBJ1-5, with 8 bases identical to TRBD1. The J segment lost 4 bases and the V segment lost 8 bases, leaving 9 bases of the junction unmatched. Germline CDR1 and CDR2: KGHDR and SFDVKD. The CDR3 covers 15 residues. The CDR3 loop is CATTSWTGPNQPQHF. The CDR3 nucleotides read TGTGCCACCACCTCGTGGACAGGGCCGAATCAGCCCCAGCATTTT.

The chain joins TRBV7-8 to TRBJ1-5, with D uncertain. V dropped 5 bases and J dropped 11 bases, with 16 bases sitting between them. Germline V gene lookup returns CDR1 SGHVS and CDR2 FQNEAQ. CDR3 length: 13 amino acids. The CDR3 DNA sequence: TGTGCCAGCAGCCCAGCTTCCCCGGCGGCCCAGCATTTT. It translates to CASSPASPAAQHF.